This TCR beta chain was recorded in a study of identical twins. Regarding the study as a whole: Zero-insertion results could be subject to partial confounding by invariant MAIT and iNKT cells.

Every one of the donors was a healthy Caucasian. cDNA carried unique molecular identifiers, and a universal primer site was added by template switching. TCRdb fed the 5' RACE reads into MiXCR, producing one record per CDR3 protein. This table holds more than 1.5 million distinct CDR3 sequences, 25% to 35% found once. The CDR3 loop spans 15 amino acids. Trimming pared 6 bases from V and 5 bases from J, leaving 16 bases between. This clonotype has a single count. Its antigen remains unknown. The material sequenced was cord blood. This sequence originates from a newborn girl in good health. The chain combines TRBV12-3 or TRBV12-4 with TRBJ1-4, with D possibly TRBD1 on 6 matching bases. DNA of the CDR3: TGTGCCAGCAGCCCAGGGGACACCTTGAATGAAAAACTGTTTTTT. It codes for CASSPGDTLNEKLFF.